Below are 10 T cell receptor beta chains sequenced from a single sample in a study of post-analysis software for immune sequencing data. Findings of the study overall: The five TRBV segments detected at higher frequency in patients than in controls included TRBV5-6, TRBV5-1 and TRBV20-1.

Carried by the TCR beta cDNA libraries were unique molecular identifiers. One entry per CDR3 protein, called by TCRdb with MiXCR from the PCR reads. The sample shows roughly 870,000 distinct CDR3 sequences, 53% of them seen only once. These receptors' targets are unknown. Sequenced: blood. All receptors come from a girl between 10 and 17 years old with multiple sclerosis.

The genes are TRBV7-2 and TRBJ2-5; possibly TRBD2 for D (5 bases). V lost 5 bases and J lost 4, with 17 bases in between. CDR1 is SGHTA, CDR2 FQGNSA, per germline. This CDR3 region has 15 residues. The CDR3 here is CASSPKSRERETQYF. CDR3 coding DNA: TGTGCCAGCAGCCCTAAATCAAGGGAGAGAGAGACCCAGTACTTC.

This chain joins TRBV29-1 and TRBJ1-2; no definite D call. The length of the CDR3 is 12 residues. V lost 6 bases to trimming and J lost 8 bases, with 16 bases between them. Germline-derived CDR1 and CDR2 are SQVTM and ANQGSEA. The CDR3 loop is CSVARVGGGYTF. The CDR3 nucleotides read TGCAGCGTCGCCCGAGTGGGAGGAGGCTACACCTTC.

This clonotype was picked up one time. The J gene is TRBJ2-3, the V gene TRBV5-1; no clear D. This CDR3 has 17 residues. V shed 0 bases and J shed 0 bases, with 14 bases lying between them. From germline, CDR1 is SGHRS and CDR2 YFSETQ. The CDR3 spells CASSLDSFTASTDTQYF. The CDR3 nucleotides are TGCGCCAGCAGCTTGGACAGCTTCACTGCTAGCACAGATACGCAGTATTTT.

The chain couples TRBV7-2 to TRBJ2-7, with a possible D match to TRBD2 (5 bases). Germline V gene data show CDR1 as SGHTA and CDR2 as FQGNSA. The CDR3 covers 15 residues. V was pared by 0 bases and J by 7 bases, with 16 bases between. The CDR3 sequence: CASSLAGEVPYEQYF. Here the CDR3 DNA reads TGTGCCAGCAGCTTAGCGGGAGAGGTGCCGTATGAGCAGTACTTC.

This clonotype showed up just a few times. The chain joins TRBV5-1 to TRBJ2-1; TRBD1 is a possible D gene (6 bases). The germline gives CDR1 SGHRS, CDR2 YFSETQ. CDR3 length: 15 amino acids. The germline V and J ends were trimmed by 3 bases and 4 bases, with 14 bases remaining between them. In DNA form, the CDR3 reads TGCGCCAGCAGCTCTACAGGGAAGGAGTACAATGAGCAGTTCTTC. This translates into CASSSTGKEYNEQFF.

This clonotype was detected a few times. The chain has TRBV20-1 and TRBJ2-1, with D unresolved. This CDR3 has 11 amino acids. The germline V gene encodes CDR1 DFQATT and CDR2 SNEGSKA (reference sequence). V shed 5 bases and J shed 7 bases, with 9 bases lying between them. This chain's CDR3 is CSAHQRNEQFF. The CDR3, as DNA: TGCAGTGCTCACCAGAGGAATGAGCAGTTCTTC.

The V and J genes are TRBV12-3 or TRBV12-4 and TRBJ2-5, with D uncertain. The CDR3 length is 12 residues. The ends were cut back, 5 bases at V and 5 bases at J, with 9 bases in the middle. The CDR3, as DNA: TGTGCCAGCAGTCTGATTACGGAGACCCAGTACTTC. It encodes CASSLITETQYF.

The sample holds a few counts of this clonotype. The chain recombines TRBV7-2 with TRBJ1-1, with D possibly matching TRBD1 (6 bases). V gave up 5 bases and J gave up 10 bases, with 14 bases separating them. The CDR3 has 12 residues. CDR1 and CDR2 (germline): SGHTA, FQGNSA. The CDR3 protein is CASSHPQGSAFF. The CDR3 DNA reads as TGTGCCAGCAGCCACCCACAGGGTTCAGCTTTCTTT.

This rearrangement joins TRBV7-9 to TRBJ2-2; maybe TRBD1 (5 bases). There are 13 residues in the CDR3. V shed 5 bases and J shed 6 bases, with 10 bases lying between them. Per germline, CDR1 SEHNR and CDR2 FQNEAQ (reference sequence). The CDR3 loop reads CASSQYRPGELFF. CDR3 nucleotides: TGTGCCAGCAGCCAGTACAGGCCCGGGGAGCTGTTTTTT. Full variable domain (remainder filled in from reference TRBV7-9 and TRBJ2-2): DTGVSQNPRHKITKRGQNVTFRCDPISEHNRLYWYRQTLGQGPEFLTYFQNEAQLEKSRLLSDRFSAERPKGSFSTLEIQRTEQGDSAMYLCASSQYRPGELFFGEGSRLTVL.

In this sample, this clonotype turned up a few times. V is TRBV29-1 and J is TRBJ1-6; maybe TRBD1 (6 bases). There are 14 residues in the CDR3. The germline CDR1 and CDR2 sequences are SQVTM and ANQGSEA. V shed 5 bases and J shed 4 bases, with 12 bases lying between them. CDR3 protein: CSVRSGEYNSPLHF. The DNA of the CDR3 is TGCAGCGTTCGCTCAGGGGAGTATAATTCACCCCTCCACTTT.